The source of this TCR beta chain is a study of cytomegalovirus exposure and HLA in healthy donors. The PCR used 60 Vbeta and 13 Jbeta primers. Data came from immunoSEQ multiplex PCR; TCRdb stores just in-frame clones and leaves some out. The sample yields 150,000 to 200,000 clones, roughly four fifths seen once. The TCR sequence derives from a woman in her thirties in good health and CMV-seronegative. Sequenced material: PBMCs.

The CDR3 DNA follows: TGTGCCAGCAGTCCGACCTCCTTAGCCAGAGCAAGTTACAATGAGCAGTTCTTC. Translating gives CASSPTSLARASYNEQFF. The chain recombines TRBV28 with TRBJ2-1, with D unclear. Germline CDR1 and CDR2: MDHEN and SYDVKM. This CDR3 contains 18 residues. V lost 5 bases to trimming and J lost 4 bases, with 24 bases between them. The variable domain in full, completed from reference TRBV28 and TRBJ2-1, reads DVKVTQSSRYLVKRTGEKVFLECVQDMDHENMFWYRQDPGLGLRLIYFSYDVKMKEKGDIPEGYSVSREKKERFSLILESASTNQTSMYLCASSPTSLARASYNEQFFGPGTRLTVL.